This TCR beta chain was recorded in a study of response to subunit inactivated influenza vaccine. TCRdb recomputed calls from the RT-PCR reads with MiXCR, one row per CDR3 protein. The table has about 540,000 distinct CDR3 sequences, under 25% seen once; the top ten hold approximately 3%. This clonotype turned up a few times. This CDR3 has 18 amino acids. J gave up 1 base and V 0 bases, and 9 bases lay outside the gene matches. In germline, CDR1 is SGHNT, CDR2 YYREEE (reference sequence). The same data also contributed to another study, on T cells expressing NK-cell markers. In that study: For TCR beta, cDNA was produced by 5'RACE template switching with UMIs.

This chain joins TRBV5-4 and TRBJ2-2, with 7 bases lining up with TRBD1. The clonotype was recovered from a man aged 45-65 years who received an inactivated influenza vaccine. The sample consisted of CD4+ T cells sorted from PBMCs, taken 12 days after vaccination. CDR3 protein: CASSLASGRGLNTGELFF. CDR3 sequence (DNA): TGTGCCAGCAGCTTGGCCTCTGGCAGGGGGTTGAACACCGGGGAGCTGTTTTTT.